This entry lists 30 T cell receptor beta chains sequenced from one sample in a study of CD8+CD57+ T cells in acquired aplastic anemia. The use of genomic DNA as template underpinned the TCR beta VDJ and CDR3 profiling. TCRdb redid the calling of the reads with MiXCR, one entry per CDR3 protein. The sample includes fewer than 300,000 distinct CDR3 sequences, less than 85% of them seen just once. Patients selected for sequencing had displayed CD8+CD57+ cell expansion by flow cytometry. The sequenced sample consisted of sorted CD4+, CD8+, or CD8+CD57+ T cells (not recorded which) from PBMCs. The receptors were sampled from a human donor with aplastic anemia.

In this sample, this clonotype turned up many times. The rearrangement links TRBV27 to TRBJ1-1; TRBD1 agrees at 7 bases. The length of the CDR3 is 14 residues. The germline V gene has CDR1 MNHEY and CDR2 SMNVEV (reference sequence). The J segment lost 4 bases and the V segment lost 5 bases, leaving 7 bases of the junction unmatched. CDR3 bases: TGTGCCAGCAGTCCGACAGGGAGACCCACTGAAGCTTTCTTT. Protein product: CASSPTGRPTEAFF.

This chain links TRBV29-1 with TRBJ1-2; 7 bases align to TRBD1. The ends lost 6 bases at V and 6 bases at J; junction bases unmatched: 7. Per germline, CDR1 SQVTM and CDR2 ANQGSEA. This CDR3 is built from 12 residues. CDR3 nucleotide sequence: TGCAGCGTCGGGGGACAGAGGAATGGCTACACCTTC. As protein: CSVGGQRNGYTF.

On this clonotype itself: One junction end disagrees with the germline gene, perhaps due to a read error. The V call is TRBV9, the J call TRBJ1-1, with 7 bases identical to TRBD1. The CDR3 spans 12 residues. The germline gives CDR1 SGDLS, CDR2 YYNGEE. The CDR3 loop is CASSRTGTEAVF. DNA of the CDR3: TGTGCCAGCAGCAGGACAGGTACTGAAGCTGTCTTT.

V usage is TRBV20-1 and J usage is TRBJ1-2; no clear D gene. Germline values: CDR1 DFQATT, CDR2 SNEGSKA (reference sequence). The CDR3 contains 13 residues. With 6 bases removed from V and 1 base from J, the gap between germline ends came to 12 bases. The CDR3 nucleotides read TGCAGTGCGCAGACGACGGATAACTATGGCTACACCTTC. As protein: CSAQTTDNYGYTF.

Details on this clonotype: An end of the junction does not agree with germline; a read error may underlie this. The J gene is TRBJ2-5, the V gene TRBV7-8, with D maybe TRBD1 (5 bases). The germline V gene has CDR1 SGHVS and CDR2 FQNEAQ. This CDR3 comprises 15 residues. The CDR3 region has the DNA TGTGCCAGTAGCTTACAGGTAGGGCCCCAAGAGACCCAGTACTTC. Amino acid sequence: CASSLQVGPQETQYF.

As regards this clonotype: An end of the junction differs from the germline gene, which may be a read error. The chain couples TRBV7-9 to TRBJ2-3; weak D call: TRBD1 (5 bases). Germline CDR1 reads SEHNR; CDR2 reads FQNEAQ (reference sequence). This CDR3 comprises 15 residues. The CDR3 DNA follows: TGCGCCAGCAGCCCAGGGAAAATACGCACCGCTGGGCAGTATTTT. Translating gives CASSPGKIRTAGQYF.

The chain recombines TRBV9 with TRBJ1-1; a possible D gene is TRBD1 (5 bases). Germline V gives CDR1 SGDLS, CDR2 YYNGEE. This CDR3 spans 14 amino acids. Deletions cut 7 bases from V and 12 bases from J, with 25 bases between. CDR3 in DNA: TGTGCCAGCGGGGTAAAGGGCACAGGTACGCAGTCTTTCTTT. Translation: CASGVKGTGTQSFF.

This clonotype was found a few times. The V and J genes are TRBV25-1 and TRBJ2-7, with D possibly matching TRBD2 (5 bases). The germline V gene encodes CDR1 MGHDK and CDR2 SYGVNS. This CDR3 contains 14 residues. V was trimmed by 6 bases and J by 2 bases, leaving 14 bases between them. The CDR3 region has the DNA TGTGCCAGCAGCCCCTCGGGGTTGACCTACGAGCAGTACTTC. Translated, it gives CASSPSGLTYEQYF.

The chain has TRBV7-2 and TRBJ1-1; D gene unclear. CDR3 length equals 15 residues. Trimming removed 0 bases at V and 13 bases at J, with 21 bases between. The germline CDR1 and CDR2 sequences are SGHTA and FQGNSA. The CDR3: CASSLALGPDTEDFF. CDR3 DNA sequence: TGTGCCAGCAGCTTAGCTCTAGGTCCCGATACTGAGGATTTCTTT.

This CDR3 reads CASSPPGGVNTGELFF. CDR3 bases: TGTGCCAGCAGCCCACCGGGGGGCGTGAACACCGGGGAGCTGTTTTTT. J is TRBJ2-2 and V is TRBV7-3; D might be TRBD2 (7 bases). The V and J ends lost 5 bases and 1 base respectively, with 14 bases between them. Germline assignment: CDR1 SGHTA and CDR2 FQGTGA. The CDR3 is made up of 16 amino acids. Supplemented by reference TRBV7-3 and TRBJ2-2, the full variable domain reads GAGVSQTPSNKVTEKGKYVELRCDPISGHTALYWYRQSLGQGPEFLIYFQGTGAADDSGLPNDRFFAVRPEGSVSTLKIQRTERGDSAVYLCASSPPGGVNTGELFFGEGSRLTVL.

CDR3 bases: TGTGCCAGCAGCGTTGGGGGGATCCATACGCAGTTCTTC. Amino acid sequence: CASSVGGIHTQFF. The chain has TRBV7-9 and TRBJ2-1; maybe TRBD2 (6 bases). The CDR3 is 13 amino acids. CDR1 is SEHNR and CDR2 is FQNEAQ in the germline V gene (reference sequence). Trimming stripped 5 bases from V and 12 bases from J, with 17 bases between.

The V call is TRBV9, the J call TRBJ2-5; no clear D gene. CDR1 is SGDLS, CDR2 YYNGEE, per germline. With 4 bases removed from V and 5 bases from J, the gap between germline ends came to 24 bases. This CDR3 region has 17 residues. This CDR3 is CASSPPMTRIDKETQYF. Written as DNA, the CDR3 is TGTGCCAGCAGCCCCCCGATGACCAGAATAGATAAGGAGACCCAGTACTTC.

This clonotype was recorded once. The chain combines TRBV15 with TRBJ2-5; D gene unclear. The ends were cut back, 1 base at V and 0 bases at J, with 6 bases in the middle. Germline V gene data show CDR1 as LNHNV and CDR2 as YYDKDF (reference sequence). The CDR3 covers 14 residues. The CDR3 region has the DNA TGTGCCACCAGCAGAGCGACGCACCAAGAGACCCAGTACTTC. Translation: CATSRATHQETQYF.

Comments on this clonotype: Likely a read error: the CDR3 ends without its conserved phenylalanine or tryptophan. It is unclear where the CDR3 begins or ends on the DNA, so no DNA is shown, and the CDR3 is as TCRdb lists it. The chain has TRBV9 and TRBJ2-4; the table assigns TRBD1, which was not confirmed against the DNA. 12 amino acids form the CDR3, both terminal residues included. The V gene's germline CDR1 is SGDLS and CDR2 YYNGEE. The CDR3 spells CASSWAGDGHVY.

This chain uses TRBV7-2 with TRBJ2-1; possibly TRBD2 for D (6 bases). CDR3 length: 16 residues. CDR1 and CDR2 (germline): SGHTA, FQGNSA. V dropped 0 bases and J dropped 13 bases, with 22 bases sitting between them. CDR3 sequence reads: CASSLAGGRGYFGQFF. DNA for the CDR3: TGTGCCAGCAGCTTAGCGGGAGGCAGAGGGTACTTCGGCCAGTTCTTC.

Note on this clonotype: Sequence at one end of the junction differs from germline and may be a read error. The chain links TRBV2 to TRBJ2-5, with D tentatively TRBD2 (6 bases). Germline values: CDR1 SNHLY, CDR2 FYNNEI. The CDR3 loop spans 14 amino acids. The CDR3: CASRGGERQDTQYF. CDR3 nucleotides: TGTGCCAGCAGAGGAGGGGAACGGCAAGATACCCAGTACTTC. Drawing the rest from reference TRBV2 and TRBJ2-5, the complete variable domain is EPEVTQTPSHQVTQMGQEVILRCVPISNHLYFYWYRQILGQKVEFLVSFYNNEISEKSEIFDDQFSVERPDGSNFTLKIRSTKLEDSAMYFCASRGGERQDTQYFGPGTRLLVL.

The chain recombines TRBV5-1 with TRBJ1-2; a possible D gene is TRBD1 (5 bases). CDR1 and CDR2 (germline): SGHRS, YFSETQ. Trimming removed 4 bases at V and 9 bases at J, with 16 bases between. The CDR3 is 13 residues long. In DNA, the CDR3 is TGCGCCAGCAGCCAGGGCCTTGGAGAGTGCTACACCTTC. Encoded protein: CASSQGLGECYTF. The variable domain in full, with the rest retrieved from reference TRBV5-1 and TRBJ1-2, is KAGVTQTPRYLIKTRGQQVTLSCSPISGHRSVSWYQQTPGQGLQFLFEYFSETQRNKGNFPGRFSGRQFSNSRSEMNVSTLELGDSALYLCASSQGLGECYTFGSGTRLTVV.

About this clonotype: The limits of the CDR3 on the DNA are not certain, so only TCRdb's listed CDR3 is given. The chain recombines TRBV7-7 with TRBJ1-6; the D call in the table, TRBD1, was not verified against the DNA. The CDR3 is 16 residues long, ends included. Germline CDR1 reads SSHAT; CDR2 reads FNYEAQ (reference sequence). CDR3 region: CAVLGGADAQYFGLHF.

The chain couples TRBV2 to TRBJ2-5, with D possibly being TRBD2 (6 bases). Germline CDR1 is SNHLY and CDR2 is FYNNEI. V was clipped by 8 bases and J by 10 bases, with 26 bases between them. CDR3 length equals 15 residues. CDR3 sequence reads: CASGEGRGNTQNQYF. CDR3 nucleotide sequence: TGTGCCAGCGGGGAAGGCCGCGGGAATACGCAGAACCAGTACTTC.

For this clonotype: Since the CDR3 does not end with the conserved phenylalanine or tryptophan, this likely comes from a read error. The DNA is omitted, as the CDR3 cannot be located on it reliably, and the CDR3 follows TCRdb's listing. The V gene is TRBV7-8, the J gene TRBJ2-1; TRBD1, as called in the table, went unchecked against the DNA. Termini included, the CDR3 measures 12 amino acids. Germline CDR1 reads SGHVS; CDR2 reads FQNEAQ. The CDR3 loop is CASNVAGEPDTL.

Concerning this clonotype: At one of its ends the junction is not consistent with the germline gene, which may arise from a read error. The rearrangement joins TRBV11-3 to TRBJ2-5; 7 bases agree with TRBD1. This CDR3 region has 14 residues. Per germline, CDR1 SGHNT and CDR2 YENEEA. CDR3 sequence reads: CATSSSDREETQYF. CDR3 DNA: TGTGCCACCAGCTCAAGCGACAGGGAAGAGACCCAGTACTTC.

As regards this clonotype: The germline gene is not matched at one end of the junction; a read error may be the cause. The chain uses TRBV4-3 and TRBJ2-7; TRBD1 matches 7 bases. The CDR3 extends over 16 amino acids. CDR1 LGHNA and CDR2 YSLEER come from the germline V gene. CDR3 DNA: TGCACCAGCAGACGGGGTATGGGTACAGGGGAGCACGAGCAGTACTTC. It translates to CTSRRGMGTGEHEQYF.

This rearrangement joins TRBV7-9 to TRBJ1-4; D unresolved. CDR3 size: 15 residues. Germline CDR1 SEHNR, CDR2 FQNEAQ (reference sequence). The germline V and J ends were trimmed by 2 bases and 7 bases, with 14 bases remaining between them. The CDR3 loop reads CASSLTRVGGEKLFF. Written as DNA, the CDR3 is TGTGCCAGCAGCTTAACCCGGGTGGGAGGTGAAAAACTGTTTTTT.

The rearrangement joins TRBV7-8 to TRBJ2-3, with TRBD2 as a possible D gene (5 bases). The CDR3 length is 19 residues. V gave up 0 bases and J gave up 2 bases, with 21 bases separating them. Germline CDR1 reads SGHVS; CDR2 reads FQNEAQ. The CDR3 reads CASSLAGAPDTQDTDTQYF. The CDR3 DNA reads TGTGCCAGCAGCTTAGCGGGAGCTCCCGATACGCAGGACACAGATACGCAGTATTTT.

Of note for this clonotype: Germline and junction disagree at one end, which may indicate a read error. The chain has TRBV9 and TRBJ2-1, with a weak D call TRBD1 (5 bases). The V gene's germline CDR1 is SGDLS and CDR2 YYNGEE. The CDR3 runs 14 residues. Written as DNA, the CDR3 is TGTGCCAGCAGCGTAGGGGGCGCGAACGATGAGCAGCTCTTC. Translated, it gives CASSVGGANDEQLF.

This clonotype was recorded only once. At one end, the junction sequence differs from germline, possibly due to a read error. The chain is built from TRBV9 and TRBJ2-2; 7 bases align to TRBD1. CDR3 length: 14 amino acids. CDR1 and CDR2 (germline): SGDLS, YYNGEE. CDR3 in DNA: TGTGCCAGCAGCTTAAATCTGACAGGGAACACTGAAGTTTTT. This sequence encodes CASSLNLTGNTEVF.

The chain is built from TRBV6-5 and TRBJ1-1; TRBD1 might be the D (5 bases). The CDR3 loop spans 14 amino acids. The ends were cut back, 5 bases at V and 5 bases at J, with 15 bases in the middle. Germline CDR1 MNHEY, CDR2 SVGAGI. CDR3 bases: TGTGCCAGCAGTGAAGCTGGGGGGAAAACTGAAGCTTTCTTT. It encodes CASSEAGGKTEAFF.

The chain has TRBV7-4 and TRBJ1-5; D unresolved. CDR1 and CDR2 (germline): SGHVT, SQSDAQ. The CDR3 runs to 14 residues. The V end lost 3 bases, the J end lost 15 bases, and 21 bases lay between the germline ends. For the CDR3, the DNA is TGTGCCAGCAGCTTTAGGGATGGCGAGCACAACCTGCATTTT. This encodes CASSFRDGEHNLHF.

The V and J genes are TRBV7-3 and TRBJ1-2; perhaps TRBD1 as D (5 bases). Germline CDR1 SGHTA, CDR2 FQGTGA. The V and J ends lost 4 bases and 6 bases respectively, with 18 bases between them. The CDR3 has 15 amino acids. The CDR3 nucleotides are TGTGCCAGCAGCTCGGGACGGGGCAATACACATGGCTACACCTTC. Residues: CASSSGRGNTHGYTF.

This clonotype has just a few counts. The chain is built from TRBV15 and TRBJ2-3, with D possibly matching TRBD2 (6 bases). Trimming took off 5 bases at V and 0 bases at J, with 15 bases between the two ends. The germline CDR1 and CDR2 sequences are LNHNV and YYDKDF (reference sequence). CDR3 length: 16 residues. CDR3 protein: CATSGVGGGSTDTQYF. Written as DNA, the CDR3 is TGTGCCACCAGCGGAGTTGGTGGGGGGAGCACAGATACGCAGTATTTT.